A single sample gave rise to the 22 T cell receptor beta chains below, sequenced in a study of radiotherapy plus CTLA-4 blockade in lung cancer. Assay used: immunoSEQ multiplex PCR; TCRdb lists only in-frame clones, some missing. The table records tens of thousands of clones, over 75% of them present only once. The sample in question was peripheral blood, obtained from a patient treated with radiotherapy plus ipilimumab. The receptors stem from a human donor with non-small cell lung cancer whose response to radiotherapy plus ipilimumab could not be evaluated.

This clone was seen only a few times. The chain employs TRBV6-5 and TRBJ2-7; 8 positions match TRBD1. Looked up from germline, CDR1 is MNHEY and CDR2 is SVGAGI. The CDR3 has 13 amino acids. V was pared by 2 bases and J by 3 bases, with 0 bases of the junction left unmatched. The CDR3: CASSYGTGYEQYF. As DNA, the CDR3 is TGTGCCAGCAGTTACGGGACAGGCTACGAGCAGTACTTC.

The genes are TRBV7-2 and TRBJ1-2; D gene ambiguous. Germline assignment: CDR1 SGHTA and CDR2 FQGNSA. CDR3 size: 15 residues. Trimming shortened V by 0 bases and J by 8 bases, and 16 bases separated the two germline ends. CDR3 amino acids: CASSLAVPSEGGYTF. The CDR3 DNA is TGTGCCAGCAGCTTAGCGGTTCCGTCCGAGGGAGGCTACACCTTC.

In this sample, this clone turned up once. This rearrangement joins TRBV4-1 to TRBJ2-6; 7 bases line up with TRBD2. V lost 4 bases to trimming and J lost 1 base; unmatched junction nucleotides: 7. CDR1 and CDR2 (germline): MGHRA, YSYEKL. The CDR3 is made up of 17 amino acids. The CDR3 is CASSRSGAKSGANVLTF. DNA of the CDR3: TGCGCCAGCAGCCGGAGCGGGGCTAAGTCTGGGGCCAACGTCCTGACTTTC.

The rearrangement uses TRBV6-6 and TRBJ2-3; 7 bases map to TRBD1. The CDR3 extends over 14 amino acids. Germline V gene lookup returns CDR1 MNHNY and CDR2 SVGAGI (reference sequence). V lost 7 bases, J lost 4 bases, and 8 bases stayed unmatched. The CDR3 spells CASTKRQGPDTQYF. CDR3 in DNA: TGTGCCAGCACCAAACGACAGGGCCCAGATACGCAGTATTTT.

The V call is TRBV4-1, the J call TRBJ2-7; D is unresolved. Germline CDR1 MGHRA, CDR2 YSYEKL. The CDR3 length is 13 residues. The germline V and J ends were trimmed by 1 base and 0 bases, with 4 bases remaining between them. The CDR3 loop reads CASSQVFSYEQYF. The CDR3 bases are TGCGCCAGCAGCCAAGTCTTCTCCTACGAGCAGTACTTC.

The V call is TRBV7-2, the J call TRBJ1-5; the D gene is possibly TRBD1 (6 bases). V dropped 5 bases and J dropped 2 bases, with 16 bases sitting between them. The CDR3 runs to 16 residues. Germline-derived CDR1 and CDR2 are SGHTA and FQGNSA. The CDR3 protein is CASSPSGGAGNQPQHF. The CDR3 coding sequence is TGTGCCAGCAGCCCCAGCGGGGGGGCGGGCAATCAGCCCCAGCATTTT.

This chain joins TRBV6-5 and TRBJ1-2; perhaps TRBD1 as D (6 bases). The CDR3 extends over 13 amino acids. Germline loops: CDR1 MNHEY, CDR2 SVGAGI. Trimming removed 5 bases from V and 6 bases from J, with 13 bases in between. CDR3 in amino acids: CASSLTGYDGYTF. CDR3 sequence (DNA): TGTGCCAGCAGTCTCACAGGGTACGATGGCTACACCTTC.

The genes are TRBV7-8 and TRBJ1-3; unclear D gene. The CDR3 spans 13 residues. The V gene's germline CDR1 is SGHVS and CDR2 FQNEAQ. V lost 0 bases, J lost 5 bases, and 5 bases lay in between. In DNA form, the CDR3 reads TGTGCCAGCAGCTTAGCGCAGAGAAACACCATATATTTT. Amino acids: CASSLAQRNTIYF.

The chain employs TRBV12-5 and TRBJ1-2; 9 positions agree with TRBD1. CDR1 and CDR2 from the germline V gene are LGHNT and FRNRAP. The CDR3 covers 18 residues. V lost 2 bases, J lost 3 bases, and 13 bases stayed unmatched. The CDR3 reads CASGLPLSGTGIHYGYTF. CDR3 nucleotide sequence: TGTGCTAGTGGTTTGCCCCTATCCGGGACAGGGATCCACTATGGCTACACCTTC.

The chain couples TRBV2 to TRBJ1-2; the match to TRBD1 covers 10 bases. The junction had 16 bases not matched to a gene; V was cut back by 7 bases and J by 8 bases. CDR3 length: 16 residues. The germline V gene has CDR1 SNHLY and CDR2 FYNNEI. The DNA for the CDR3 is TGTGCCAGCACCCTCACCCCGGGACAGGGGATAGGGGGCTACACCTTC. This translates into CASTLTPGQGIGGYTF.

This chain joins TRBV5-1 and TRBJ2-3, with D perhaps TRBD2 (6 bases). Trimming took off 3 bases at V and 2 bases at J, with 13 bases between the two ends. The CDR3 is made up of 15 amino acids. Germline CDR1 is SGHRS and CDR2 is YFSETQ. DNA of the CDR3: TGCGCCAGCAGCTCTTTGACTAGTTCCACAGATACGCAGTATTTT. Its protein is CASSSLTSSTDTQYF.

The V gene is TRBV7-2, the J gene TRBJ2-2, with D maybe TRBD2 (5 bases). This CDR3 is built from 15 residues. V lost 0 bases and J 6 bases, leaving 11 bases between the germline ends. Germline V gives CDR1 SGHTA, CDR2 FQGNSA. This CDR3 is CASSLAGRWAGELFF. CDR3 nucleotide sequence: TGTGCCAGCAGCTTAGCAGGGAGATGGGCCGGGGAGCTGTTTTTT.

The chain links TRBV29-1 to TRBJ2-5, with TRBD1 as a possible D gene (5 bases). The better agreement between TRBJ2-7 and the DNA end casts doubt on the J call. The CDR3 has 13 residues. In germline, CDR1 is SQVTM, CDR2 ANQGSEA. DNA of the CDR3: TGCAGCGTTGTGGGCAGGGATTTTAACGAGCAGTACTTC. Translated, it gives CSVVGRDFNEQYF.

The chain is built from TRBV10-2 and TRBJ1-5, with D perhaps TRBD1 (5 bases). Between the trimmed V and J ends, which lost 8 bases and 6 bases, there was a span of 23 bases. The CDR3 loop spans 16 amino acids. CDR1 is WSHSY and CDR2 is SAAADI in the germline V gene. This CDR3 is CASSPQGEGVFQPQHF. In DNA, the CDR3 is TGCGCCAGCTCACCACAAGGGGAGGGCGTCTTTCAGCCCCAGCATTTT.

The J gene is TRBJ2-7, the V gene TRBV28; 11 nucleotides line up with TRBD2. The CDR3 loop spans 15 amino acids. CDR1 and CDR2 (germline): MDHEN, SYDVKM. The trim removed 6 bases at V and 6 bases at J, leaving 10 bases unmatched. CDR3 loop: CASSPRTSGPLEQYF. The CDR3 DNA is TGTGCCAGCAGCCCTCGGACTAGCGGGCCTCTCGAGCAGTACTTC.

V and J are TRBV4-1 and TRBJ2-5; 7 nucleotides match TRBD2. The CDR3 loop spans 14 amino acids. The germline CDR1 and CDR2 sequences are MGHRA and YSYEKL. V shed 4 bases and J 4 bases; nucleotides not matched to a gene: 6. The CDR3 DNA sequence: TGCGCCAGCAGCCGCCGGGGGGAAGGAGAGACCCAGTACTTC. Its translation is CASSRRGEGETQYF.

This clone was observed once. The chain carries TRBV7-7 and TRBJ2-1; TRBD2 matches 9 bases. V lost 5 bases to trimming and J lost 3 bases; unmatched junction nucleotides: 8. Germline V lookup: CDR1 SSHAT, CDR2 FNYEAQ (reference sequence). CDR3 size: 16 residues. DNA of the CDR3: TGTGCCAGCAGCCCCTCGGATAGCGGGAGCTACAATGAGCAGTTCTTC. Protein product: CASSPSDSGSYNEQFF.

The rearrangement links TRBV7-8 to TRBJ2-7, with a weak D call TRBD2 (5 bases). Trimming removed 2 bases from V and 6 bases from J, with 17 bases in between. The germline V gene encodes CDR1 SGHVS and CDR2 FQNEAQ. This CDR3 region has 15 residues. CDR3 in amino acids: CASSLFLAPLGEQYF. The CDR3 DNA is TGTGCCAGCAGCTTATTTCTAGCCCCACTCGGCGAGCAGTACTTC.

This chain joins TRBV6-6 and TRBJ2-3, with 8 bases aligning to TRBD1. The CDR3 spans 12 residues. Germline lookup yields CDR1 MNHNY and CDR2 SVGAGI (reference sequence). The junction had 4 bases not matched to a gene; V was cut back by 8 bases and J by 6 bases. The CDR3 DNA reads as TGTGCCAGCGGACAGGGATCCGATACGCAGTATTTT. This codes for CASGQGSDTQYF.

This clone was recorded once. CDR3 sequence: CASSVGGSGTSLVEQYF. The CDR3 DNA follows: TGTGCCAGCAGCGTAGGAGGTAGCGGGACTTCCCTAGTTGAGCAGTACTTC. The chain links TRBV9 to TRBJ2-7; 8 bases map to TRBD2. This CDR3 is built from 17 residues. Per germline, CDR1 SGDLS and CDR2 YYNGEE. The trim removed 0 bases at V and 7 bases at J, leaving 15 bases unmatched.

The chain links TRBV7-9 to TRBJ1-5, with D maybe TRBD1 (5 bases). CDR1 SEHNR and CDR2 FQNEAQ come from the germline V gene (reference sequence). There are 15 residues in the CDR3. The V end was cut by 2 bases, the J end by 6 bases, with 14 bases between. CDR3 in DNA: TGTGCCAGCAGCTTACAGGGAGGCGGGAGTCAGCCCCAGCATTTT. This sequence encodes CASSLQGGGSQPQHF.

This clone has only one observation. V usage is TRBV27 and J usage is TRBJ2-1; TRBD2 matches 13 bases. The CDR3 is 16 amino acids. V lost 3 bases to trimming and J lost 4 bases; unmatched junction nucleotides: 3. Germline V gives CDR1 MNHEY, CDR2 SMNVEV (reference sequence). The CDR3 coding sequence is TGTGCCAGCAGTTTGGGGACTAGCGGGGCATACAATGAGCAGTTCTTC. Translated: CASSLGTSGAYNEQFF.